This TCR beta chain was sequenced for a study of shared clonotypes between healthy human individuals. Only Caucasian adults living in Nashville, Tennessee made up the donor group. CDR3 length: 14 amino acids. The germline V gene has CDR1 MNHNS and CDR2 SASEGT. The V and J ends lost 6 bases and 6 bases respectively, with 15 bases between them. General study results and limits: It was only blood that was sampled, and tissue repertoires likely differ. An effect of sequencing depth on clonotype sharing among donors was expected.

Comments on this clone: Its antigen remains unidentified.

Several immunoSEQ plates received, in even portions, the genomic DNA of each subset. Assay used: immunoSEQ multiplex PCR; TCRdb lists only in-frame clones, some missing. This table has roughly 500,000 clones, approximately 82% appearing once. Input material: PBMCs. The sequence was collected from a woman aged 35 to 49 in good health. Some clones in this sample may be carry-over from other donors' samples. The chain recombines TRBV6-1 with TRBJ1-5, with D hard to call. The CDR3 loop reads CASRGVALPQPQHF. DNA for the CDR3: TGTGCCAGCAGGGGCGTCGCCCTCCCTCAGCCCCAGCATTTT.